This TCR beta chain derives from a study of beta chain features in type 1 diabetes. Study information: Age, gender, cell numbers and subset yield matched between patients and controls. General study findings and limits: VDJ junctions from patients with type 1 diabetes contained fewer insertions and more deletions. PCR might pick shorter templates more often, in the same way for patients and controls. Shortening that was moderate but significant affected the TCRB CDR3s of Type 1 diabetes patients in all four CD4+ subsets.

V shed 3 bases, J shed 0 bases, and the junction held 2 bases outside the gene matches. CDR1 and CDR2 (germline): KGHSH, LQKENI. The CDR3 consists of 15 residues. This clone was detected only a few times. As yet, its antigen is unknown. Isolated RNA was reverse transcribed in full, so expressed TCRB transcripts were sequenced. The repertoire was sequenced with immunoSEQ multiplex PCR; TCRdb's copy has only in-frame clones and lacks some. The sample yields hundreds of thousands of clones, 14% to 15% seen once. By way of CD45RO/CCR7/CD25/CD127/CD95/CD27, the CD4+ regulatory, stem cell-like memory, central memory and naive cells were sorted.

This clonotype originated in a man aged 18 to 30 with type 1 diabetes. Sequenced material: naive CD4+ T cells from blood. The chain joins TRBV18 to TRBJ2-5, with 9 bases that match TRBD2. CDR3 nucleotide sequence: TGTGCCAGCTCACCCCGACTAGCGGACCAAGAGACCCAGTACTTC. Translated, it gives CASSPRLADQETQYF.